This T cell receptor beta chain stems from a study of T-cell reconstitution after alpha-beta-depleted transplantation in children. CDR3 length: 12 residues. Trimming shortened V by 5 bases and J by 4 bases, and 7 bases separated the two germline ends. Looked up from germline, CDR1 is SGHRS and CDR2 is YFSETQ. This clonotype has a count of ten or more. TCRbeta library construction was performed incorporating unique molecular identifiers. TCRdb re-analysed the PCR reads in MiXCR, keeping a single row per CDR3 protein. The sample comprises 60,000 to 85,000 distinct CDR3 sequences, roughly 20% of which are singletons, and approximately 55% rests with the top ten.

The specimen comprised PBMCs, mostly from graft donor cells, sampled 360 days after TCRalphabeta/CD19-depleted stem cell transplant. V gene TRBV5-1 combines with J gene TRBJ2-1; weak D call: TRBD2 (5 bases). This sequence was found in a male patient aged 2 to 10 who had a stem cell transplant for acute lymphoblastic leukemia, so the T cells may come from the graft donor. The chain's CDR3 is CASSRGYNEQFF. The CDR3 coding sequence is TGCGCCAGCAGTCGAGGGTACAATGAGCAGTTCTTC.